These T cell receptor beta chains were read from a single sample in a study of cytomegalovirus exposure and HLA in healthy donors. The data were produced by immunoSEQ multiplex PCR, yet TCRdb's version contains in-frame clones alone and is incomplete. The repertoire holds roughly 160,000 clones, with roughly four fifths as singletons. Sequenced material: PBMCs. The receptors shown here come from a man aged 55-75 years in good health and CMV-seronegative. Each CDR3 is given with its conserved first and last residue. A D gene is named only where the DNA matches it firmly. Rows give clone size only sometimes, using once, few, many, or a class for an expanded clone.

CASSGGAGEGNEQYF TGTGCCAGCAGCGGCGGGGCGGGGGAGGGAAACGAGCAGTACTTC TRBJ2-7 TRBV9 few TRBD2
CAWRRAGQGQETQYF TGTGCCTGGAGGCGAGCGGGACAGGGGCAAGAGACCCAGTACTTC TRBJ2-5 TRBV30 - TRBD1
CASSPETPANYGYTF TGTGCCAGCAGTCCCGAGACACCCGCTAACTATGGCTACACCTTC TRBJ1-2 TRBV27 - -
CATSRGDRDQETQYF TGTGCCACCAGCCGGGGCGACAGGGACCAAGAGACCCAGTACTTC TRBJ2-5 TRBV15 - TRBD1
CASSIGYLAGGFETQYF TGTGCCAGTAGTATAGGGTACCTGGCAGGGGGCTTCGAGACCCAGTACTTC TRBJ2-5 TRBV19 - TRBD1
CASSLRRDTYYGYTF TGCGCCAGCAGCTTACGCCGGGACACCTACTATGGCTACACCTTC TRBJ1-2 TRBV4-3 few -
CASSSQGSYGYTF TGCGCCAGCAGCTCACAGGGTTCGTATGGCTACACCTTC TRBJ1-2 TRBV5-1 - -
CAWSVVSSGRYEQYF TGTGCCTGGAGTGTAGTCTCTAGCGGGAGATACGAGCAGTACTTC TRBJ2-7 TRBV30 - TRBD2
CAWMDREVSNEQFF TGTGCCTGGATGGACAGGGAGGTAAGCAATGAGCAGTTCTTC TRBJ2-1 TRBV30 - TRBD1
CSASRTGELFF TGCAGTGCTAGTCGTACCGGGGAGCTGTTTTTT TRBJ2-2 TRBV20-1 - -
CAWRPRGGNSPLHF TGTGCCTGGAGGCCCCGAGGAGGTAATTCACCCCTCCACTTT TRBJ1-6 TRBV30 - -
CASSPGTSGGLGELFF TGTGCCAGCAGCCCCGGGACTAGCGGGGGATTAGGGGAGCTGTTTTTT TRBJ2-2 TRBV28 - TRBD2
CASSVPARGTYEQYF TGTGCCAGCAGTGTCCCTGCGCGGGGAACCTACGAGCAGTACTTC TRBJ2-7 TRBV28 few -
CASSLVGTNAYNEQFF TGTGCCAGCAGCTTAGTAGGGACTAATGCCTACAATGAGCAGTTCTTC TRBJ2-1 TRBV7-2 - TRBD2
CASSHGSGLAEYNEQFF TGTGCCAGCAGCCACGGGTCAGGGCTAGCGGAATACAATGAGCAGTTCTTC TRBJ2-1 TRBV4-2 few TRBD2
CASSLFHQGNTEAFF TGTGCCAGCAGCTTGTTCCACCAGGGGAACACTGAAGCTTTCTTT TRBJ1-1 TRBV7-2 - -
CASSLVEETQYF TGTGCCAGCAGCTTAGTAGAAGAGACCCAGTACTTC TRBJ2-5 TRBV7-9 - -
CASSSWTGSTDTQYF TGTGCCAGTAGTTCTTGGACAGGGTCGACAGATACGCAGTATTTT TRBJ2-3 TRBV19 - TRBD1
CSSSFWTGGLVAGNTIYF TGTTCCAGCAGCTTCTGGACAGGGGGCTTGGTTGCTGGAAACACCATATATTTT TRBJ1-3 TRBV7-9 - TRBD1
CASRSGGAEAFF TGTGCCAGCAGGTCCGGGGGTGCTGAAGCTTTCTTT TRBJ1-1 TRBV28 - -
CASSYSGQGLGEKLFF TGTGCCAGCAGTTACTCGGGACAGGGGTTAGGGGAAAAACTGTTTTTT TRBJ1-4 TRBV6-6 - TRBD1
CASSLTGEFGYTF TGTGCCAGCAGCTTGACAGGGGAGTTTGGCTACACCTTC TRBJ1-2 TRBV7-2 - TRBD1
CASSFSSGRYEQYF TGTGCCAGCAGTTTCTCCAGCGGGAGATACGAGCAGTACTTC TRBJ2-7 TRBV27 - TRBD2
CASSLGGGSGNTIYF TGTGCCAGCAGCTTAGGAGGCGGCTCTGGAAACACCATATATTTT TRBJ1-3 TRBV7-2 - -
CASSLRADYGYTF TGTGCCAGCAGCCTGAGGGCGGACTATGGCTACACCTTC TRBJ1-2 TRBV5-4 - -
CASTDTGGTDTQYF TGCGCCAGCACCGACACAGGGGGAACAGATACGCAGTATTTT TRBJ2-3 TRBV4-3 once TRBD1
CASSITTGMVGYTF TGTGCCAGCAGTATAACGACAGGAATGGTTGGCTACACCTTC TRBJ1-2 TRBV6-6 - -
CASGPGLAGPTDTQYF TGTGCTAGTGGCCCTGGACTAGCGGGACCCACAGATACGCAGTATTTT TRBJ2-3 TRBV12-5 few TRBD2
CASSLQGPSYEQYF TGTGCCAGCAGCTTGCAGGGGCCCTCCTACGAGCAGTACTTC TRBJ2-7 TRBV5-4 - -
CASSLRRGDEKLFF TGCGCCAGCAGCTTGCGGCGGGGGGATGAAAAACTGTTTTTT TRBJ1-4 TRBV5-1 - -
CASSLLTGDTGELFF TGTGCCAGCAGTTTACTGACAGGGGACACCGGGGAGCTGTTTTTT TRBJ2-2 TRBV6-6 - TRBD1
CSARDNSYEQYF TGCAGCGCCCGGGACAACTCCTACGAGCAGTACTTC TRBJ2-7 TRBV29-1 - -
CASTTGGLGQGGGYTF TGTGCCAGCACTACCGGGGGTCTCGGACAGGGAGGAGGCTACACCTTC TRBJ1-2 TRBV27 - TRBD1
CASSAGTTSYEQYF TGTGCCAGCTCAGCCGGGACTACTTCCTACGAGCAGTACTTC TRBJ2-7 TRBV18 - TRBD2
CASSITGEYGYTF TGTGCCAGTAGTATCACAGGGGAATACGGCTACACCTTC TRBJ1-2 TRBV19 - TRBD1
CASSYEGWGTEAFF TGTGCCAGCAGTTACGAGGGCTGGGGCACTGAAGCTTTCTTT TRBJ1-1 TRBV6-6 - -
CAFQDNSGSSTDTQYF TGTGCCTTCCAAGACAATAGCGGGTCTAGCACAGATACGCAGTATTTT TRBJ2-3 TRBV30 - TRBD2
CTNSSGGEQYF TGTACAAACTCCTCGGGGGGCGAGCAGTACTTC TRBJ2-7 TRBV21-1 - -
CASSEGQASYEQYF TGCGCCAGCAGTGAGGGACAGGCGTCCTACGAGCAGTACTTC TRBJ2-7 TRBV10-1 - TRBD1
CASSTGQSVKNIQYF TGTGCCAGTAGTACAGGACAGTCGGTCAAAAACATTCAGTACTTC TRBJ2-4 TRBV19 - -
CASSLAGTGDGYTF TGCGCCAGCAGCTTGGCCGGGACAGGGGATGGCTACACCTTC TRBJ1-2 TRBV5-1 - TRBD1
CASSLPGTVLNTEAFF TGTGCCAGCAGTCTCCCGGGGACAGTTCTGAACACTGAAGCTTTCTTT TRBJ1-1 TRBV28 - TRBD1
CASSLVSGRSPLHF TGTGCCAGCAGTCTAGTTTCGGGTAGATCACCCCTCCACTTT TRBJ1-6 TRBV27 - -
CASSLAMGQDKETQYF TGCGCCAGCAGCTTGGCGATGGGACAGGATAAAGAGACCCAGTACTTC TRBJ2-5 TRBV5-1 - TRBD1
CASLGMEAFSPLHF TGTGCCAGCCTGGGAATGGAGGCGTTCTCACCCCTCCACTTT TRBJ1-6 TRBV19 once -
CASSPRGGNEQFF TGTGCCAGCTCACCGAGGGGAGGCAATGAGCAGTTCTTC TRBJ2-1 TRBV18 - -
CASSFLRGSPGSSYEQYF TGTGCCAGCAGTTTCCTGAGGGGGTCCCCAGGGAGCTCCTACGAGCAGTACTTC TRBJ2-7 TRBV28 - -
CASSTGTANSYEQYF TGTGCCAGCAGTACCGGGACAGCCAACTCCTACGAGCAGTACTTC TRBJ2-7 TRBV6-5 few TRBD1